The entry below gives a single T cell receptor beta chain sequence along with its context. Its target is not known. TRB cDNA libraries were made by UMI-labeled 5' RACE. Each CDR3 protein gets one entry in TCRdb, which reprocessed the 5' RACE reads and gives no DNA. This table holds roughly 110,000 distinct CDR3 sequences. The data originate from a study of CXCR3-negative and CXCR3-positive naive CD8 T cells. The CDR3 is made up of 14 amino acids. The germline CDR1 and CDR2 sequences are SEHNR and FQNEAQ (reference sequence). The study, taken as a whole, reports: Hydrophobicity of TRB CDR3s was greater in CXCR3-positive naive cells than in CXCR3-negative naive cells.

The sequenced sample was naive CXCR3+ CD8+ T cells from blood. As for subset: CD45RO-CCR7+CD27+CD95- naive CD8+ T cells expressing CXCR3 (TNR3+). The chain employs TRBV7-9 and TRBJ2-5; checking the TCRdb D call of TRBD1 is not possible without DNA. This TCR was sampled from a human donor in good health. Some clones in this sample may be carry-over from other donors' samples. This chain's CDR3 is CASSLGRDSRNGYF.